The clone carrying this T cell receptor beta chain was counted at least ten times. Each CDR3 protein gets one entry after TCRdb re-called the 5' RACE reads with MiXCR. The table has roughly 44,000 distinct CDR3 sequences, around 6% seen once. The data originate from a study of neurological immune-mediated disorders. This CDR3 spans 13 amino acids. The germline V gene has CDR1 SNHLY and CDR2 FYNNEI. V lost 6 bases, J lost 3 bases, and 11 bases lay in between. Material for sequencing was CD4+ T cells from blood. The sequence was collected from a woman aged 40 to 55 in good health. The V and J genes are TRBV2 and TRBJ1-1; D not certain. The CDR3 coding sequence is TGTGCCAGCAGAATTTCGGGATACACTGAAGCTTTCTTT. This codes for CASRISGYTEAFF.